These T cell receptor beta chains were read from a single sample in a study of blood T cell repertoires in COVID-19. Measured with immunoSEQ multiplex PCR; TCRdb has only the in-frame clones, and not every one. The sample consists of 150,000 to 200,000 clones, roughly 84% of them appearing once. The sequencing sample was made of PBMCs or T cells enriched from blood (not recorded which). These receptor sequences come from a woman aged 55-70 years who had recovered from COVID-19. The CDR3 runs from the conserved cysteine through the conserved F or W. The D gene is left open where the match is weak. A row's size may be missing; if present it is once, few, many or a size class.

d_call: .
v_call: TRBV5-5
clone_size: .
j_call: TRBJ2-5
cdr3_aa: CASSFPTEETQYF
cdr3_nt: TGTGCCAGCAGCTTTCCCACAGAAGAGACCCAGTACTTC

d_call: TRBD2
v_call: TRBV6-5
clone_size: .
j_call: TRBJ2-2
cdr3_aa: CASSYLAGGPGELFF
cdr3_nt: TGTGCCAGCAGTTACTTAGCGGGAGGGCCCGGGGAGCTGTTTTTT

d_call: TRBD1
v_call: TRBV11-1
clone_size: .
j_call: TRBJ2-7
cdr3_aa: CASSPNTGASYEQYF
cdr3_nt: TGTGCCAGCAGCCCAAATACAGGGGCGAGCTACGAGCAGTACTTC

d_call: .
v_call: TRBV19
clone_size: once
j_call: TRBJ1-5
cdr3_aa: CASRRGENSNQPQHF
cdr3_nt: TGTGCCAGTAGAAGGGGTGAGAATAGCAATCAGCCCCAGCATTTT

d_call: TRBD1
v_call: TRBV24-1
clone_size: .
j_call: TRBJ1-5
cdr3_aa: CATSEGTGDQPQHF
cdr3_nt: TGTGCCACCAGTGAGGGGACAGGAGATCAGCCCCAGCATTTT

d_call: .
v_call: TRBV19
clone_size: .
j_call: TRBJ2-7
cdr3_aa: CASSEDTTEQYF
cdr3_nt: TGTGCCAGCTCCGAGGACACTACTGAGCAGTACTTC

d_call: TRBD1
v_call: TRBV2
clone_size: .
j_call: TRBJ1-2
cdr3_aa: CASSVRDSYGYTF
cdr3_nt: TGTGCCAGCAGTGTGCGGGACAGCTATGGCTACACCTTC

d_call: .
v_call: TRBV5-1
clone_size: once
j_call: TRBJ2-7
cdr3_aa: CASSLLGLGQSYEQYF
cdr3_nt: TGCGCCAGCAGCTTGCTAGGACTGGGCCAATCCTACGAGCAGTACTTC

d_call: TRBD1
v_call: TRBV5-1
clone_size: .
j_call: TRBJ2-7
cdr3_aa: CASSLTGGNIDEQYF
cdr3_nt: TGCGCCAGCAGCTTGACAGGGGGCAATATCGACGAGCAGTACTTC

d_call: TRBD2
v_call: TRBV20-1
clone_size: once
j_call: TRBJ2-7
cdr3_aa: CSASSAGYTYEQYF
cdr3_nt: TGCAGTGCTAGTTCAGCGGGGTACACCTACGAGCAGTACTTC

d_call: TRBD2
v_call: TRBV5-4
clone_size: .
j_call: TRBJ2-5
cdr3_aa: CASSYGGAGETQYF
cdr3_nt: TGTGCCAGCAGCTACGGGGGGGCGGGCGAGACCCAGTACTTC

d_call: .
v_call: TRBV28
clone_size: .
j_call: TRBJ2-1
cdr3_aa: CASSDMVRGRNEQFF
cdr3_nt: TGTGCCAGCAGTGATATGGTCCGGGGGAGGAATGAGCAGTTCTTC

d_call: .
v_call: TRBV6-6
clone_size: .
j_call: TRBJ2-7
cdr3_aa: CASSVLVSEQYF
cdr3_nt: TGTGCCAGCAGTGTACTAGTCTCCGAGCAGTACTTC

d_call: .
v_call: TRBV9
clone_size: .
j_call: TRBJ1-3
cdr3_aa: CASSVGGRQDLSGNTIYF
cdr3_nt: TGTGCCAGCAGCGTAGGGGGCAGACAGGACCTCTCTGGAAACACCATATATTTT

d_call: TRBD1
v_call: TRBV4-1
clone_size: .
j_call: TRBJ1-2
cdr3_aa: CASSLSGQGGGYTF
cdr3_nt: TGCGCCAGCAGCCTAAGCGGACAGGGGGGTGGCTACACCTTC

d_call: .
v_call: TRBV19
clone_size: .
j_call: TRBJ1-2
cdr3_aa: CASSIGRVSPLYGYTF
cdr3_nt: TGTGCCAGTAGTATAGGGAGGGTCAGTCCCCTCTATGGCTACACCTTC

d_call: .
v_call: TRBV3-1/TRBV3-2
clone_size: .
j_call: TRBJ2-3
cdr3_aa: CASSRYTDTQYF
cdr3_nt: TGTGCCAGCAGCCGTTACACAGATACGCAGTATTTT

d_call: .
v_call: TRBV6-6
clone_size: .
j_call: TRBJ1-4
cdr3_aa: CATSLRANEKLFF
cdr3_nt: TGTGCCACCAGTCTCAGGGCTAATGAAAAACTGTTTTTT

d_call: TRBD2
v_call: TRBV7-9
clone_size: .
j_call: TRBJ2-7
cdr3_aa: CASSLVGSGAYEQYF
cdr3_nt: TGTGCCAGCAGCTTAGTCGGTAGCGGGGCCTACGAGCAGTACTTC

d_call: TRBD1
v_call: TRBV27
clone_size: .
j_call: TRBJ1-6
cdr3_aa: CASSLSGQGNSPLHF
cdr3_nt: TGTGCCAGCAGTTTATCTGGACAGGGAAATTCACCCCTCCACTTT

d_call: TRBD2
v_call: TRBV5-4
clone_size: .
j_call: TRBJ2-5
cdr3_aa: CASSLRRGQETQYF
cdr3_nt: TGTGCCAGCAGCTTGAGGCGGGGGCAAGAGACCCAGTACTTC

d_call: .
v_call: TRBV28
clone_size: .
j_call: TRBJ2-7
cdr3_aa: CASSLAGYEQYF
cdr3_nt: TGTGCCAGCAGTTTAGCGGGCTACGAGCAGTACTTC

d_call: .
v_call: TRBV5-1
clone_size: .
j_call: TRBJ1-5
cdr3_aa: CASSSSGGSNQPQHF
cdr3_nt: TGCGCCAGCAGCTCCTCCGGGGGGAGCAATCAGCCCCAGCATTTT

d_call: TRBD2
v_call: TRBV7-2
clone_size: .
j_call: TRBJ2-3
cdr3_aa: CASSLGLSGGASIDTQYF
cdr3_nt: TGTGCCAGCAGCTTAGGGTTGAGCGGGGGGGCCTCTATAGATACGCAGTATTTT

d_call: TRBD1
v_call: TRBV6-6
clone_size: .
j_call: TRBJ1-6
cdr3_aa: CASSYKGQNSPLHF
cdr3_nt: TGTGCCAGCAGTTACAAGGGACAGAATTCACCCCTCCACTTT

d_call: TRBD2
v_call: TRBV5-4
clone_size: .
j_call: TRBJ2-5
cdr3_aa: CASSSTSGGHETQYF
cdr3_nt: TGTGCCAGCAGCTCGACTAGCGGGGGACACGAGACCCAGTACTTC

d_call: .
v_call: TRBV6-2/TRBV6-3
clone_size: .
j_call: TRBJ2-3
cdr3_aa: CASSGLITYADTDTQYF
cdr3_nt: TGTGCCAGCAGCGGACTTATCACCTATGCCGACACAGATACGCAGTATTTT

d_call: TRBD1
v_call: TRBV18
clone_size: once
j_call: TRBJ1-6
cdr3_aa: CASSHPPGTANSYNSPLHF
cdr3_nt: TGTGCCAGCTCACACCCCCCCGGGACAGCCAACTCCTATAATTCACCCCTCCACTTT

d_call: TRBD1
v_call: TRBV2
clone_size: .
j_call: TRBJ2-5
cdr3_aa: CASRGQAQETQYF
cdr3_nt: TGTGCCAGCAGGGGACAGGCGCAAGAGACCCAGTACTTC

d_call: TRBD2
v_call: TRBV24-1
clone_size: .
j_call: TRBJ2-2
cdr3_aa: CATSAPSSGRAIGELFF
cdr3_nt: TGTGCCACCAGTGCGCCCTCTAGCGGGAGGGCAATCGGGGAGCTGTTTTTT

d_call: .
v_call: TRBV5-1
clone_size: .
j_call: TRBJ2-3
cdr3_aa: CASSLGGHPGTDTQYF
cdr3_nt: TGCGCCAGCAGCTTGGGGGGGCACCCAGGCACAGATACGCAGTATTTT

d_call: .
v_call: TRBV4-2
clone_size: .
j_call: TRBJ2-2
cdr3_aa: CASSQEAGARTGELFF
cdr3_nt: TGTGCCAGCAGCCAAGAGGCGGGGGCGCGAACCGGGGAGCTGTTTTTT

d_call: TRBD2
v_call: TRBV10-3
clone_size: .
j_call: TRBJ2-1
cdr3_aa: CAIRATSGGDNEQFF
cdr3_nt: TGTGCCATCAGAGCTACTAGCGGGGGGGACAATGAGCAGTTCTTC

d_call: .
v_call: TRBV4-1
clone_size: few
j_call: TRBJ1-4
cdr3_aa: CASSQDPRVNEKLFF
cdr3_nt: TGCGCCAGCAGCCAAGATCCCAGGGTTAATGAAAAACTGTTTTTT

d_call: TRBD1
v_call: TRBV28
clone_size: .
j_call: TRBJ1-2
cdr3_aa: CASSLGGQGLDGYTF
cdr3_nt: TGTGCCAGCAGTTTAGGGGGACAGGGGTTGGATGGCTACACCTTC

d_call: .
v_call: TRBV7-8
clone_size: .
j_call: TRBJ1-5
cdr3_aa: CASSLASTGGGQPQHF
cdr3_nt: TGTGCCAGCAGCTTAGCCTCAACCGGTGGCGGCCAGCCCCAGCATTTT

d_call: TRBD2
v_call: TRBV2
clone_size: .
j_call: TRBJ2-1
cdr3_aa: CASIRGGTDNEQFF
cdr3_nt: TGTGCCAGCATACGCGGGGGGACGGACAATGAGCAGTTCTTC

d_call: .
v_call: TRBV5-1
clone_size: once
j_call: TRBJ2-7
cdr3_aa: CASSMPGGTGTYEQYF
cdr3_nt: TGCGCCAGCAGTATGCCGGGAGGGACAGGGACCTACGAGCAGTACTTC

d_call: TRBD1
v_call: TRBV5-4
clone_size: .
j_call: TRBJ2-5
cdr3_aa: CASSRGQEPPGAQYF
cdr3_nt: TGTGCCAGCAGTAGGGGACAGGAACCTCCCGGGGCCCAGTACTTC

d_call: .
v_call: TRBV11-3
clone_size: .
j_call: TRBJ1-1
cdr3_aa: CASSLTSGATEAFF
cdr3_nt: TGTGCCAGCAGCTTGACCTCAGGGGCCACTGAAGCTTTCTTT

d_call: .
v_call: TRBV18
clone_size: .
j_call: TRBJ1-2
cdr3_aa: CASSPGGVRSYGYTF
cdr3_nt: TGTGCCAGCTCACCAGGAGGGGTTCGATCTTATGGCTACACCTTC

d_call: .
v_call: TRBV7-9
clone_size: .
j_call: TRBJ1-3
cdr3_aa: CASSFVKGSAGNTIYF
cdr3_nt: TGTGCCAGCAGCTTCGTCAAGGGGTCGGCTGGAAACACCATATATTTT

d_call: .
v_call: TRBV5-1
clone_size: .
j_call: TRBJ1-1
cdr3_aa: CASSPTGSPEAFF
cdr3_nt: TGCGCCAGCAGCCCCACAGGGTCCCCTGAAGCTTTCTTT

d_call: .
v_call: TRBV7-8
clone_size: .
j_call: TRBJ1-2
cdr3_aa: CASSPGRGTKNYGYTF
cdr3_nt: TGTGCCAGCAGCCCCGGTAGAGGAACGAAGAACTATGGCTACACCTTC

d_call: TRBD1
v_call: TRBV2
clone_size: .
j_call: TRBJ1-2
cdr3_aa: CASSVGQGNYGYTF
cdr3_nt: TGTGCCAGCAGTGTGGGACAGGGAAACTATGGCTACACCTTC

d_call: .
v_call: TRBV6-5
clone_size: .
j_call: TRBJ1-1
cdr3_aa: CASTLRVPNTEAFF
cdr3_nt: TGTGCCAGCACCCTCAGGGTGCCAAACACTGAAGCTTTCTTT

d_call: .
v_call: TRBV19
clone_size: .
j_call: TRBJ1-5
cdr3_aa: CASSEGRGGQPQHF
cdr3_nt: TGTGCCAGTAGTGAGGGTAGAGGGGGACAGCCCCAGCATTTT

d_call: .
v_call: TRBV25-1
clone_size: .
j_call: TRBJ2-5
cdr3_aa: CASSEYNLETQYF
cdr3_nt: TGTGCCAGCAGTGAATACAACTTAGAGACCCAGTACTTC

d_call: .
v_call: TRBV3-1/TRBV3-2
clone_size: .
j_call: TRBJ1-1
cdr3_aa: CASSQGSPTEAFF
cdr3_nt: TGTGCCAGCAGCCAAGGTAGTCCCACTGAAGCTTTCTTT

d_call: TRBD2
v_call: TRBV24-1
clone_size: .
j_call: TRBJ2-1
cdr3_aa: CATSDRPRAGGGDEQFF
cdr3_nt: TGTGCCACCAGTGACCGCCCGCGCGCGGGGGGCGGGGATGAGCAGTTCTTC

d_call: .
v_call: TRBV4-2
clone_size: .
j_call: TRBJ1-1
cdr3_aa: CASSQPGAEAFF
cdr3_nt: TGTGCCAGCAGCCAGCCCGGGGCTGAAGCTTTCTTT

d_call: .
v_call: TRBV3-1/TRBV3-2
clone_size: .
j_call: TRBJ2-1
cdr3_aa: CASSQGRRRSSYNEQFF
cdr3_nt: TGTGCCAGCAGCCAAGGGAGGAGGAGAAGCTCCTACAATGAGCAGTTCTTC